The T cell receptor (beta chain) described here comes from a study of shared clonotypes between healthy human individuals (dated by TCRdb to 2020 to 2021). The study in broad terms: A few men and two women, aged 18 to 49 years, made up the cohort. For each donor, three plates each were used for CD4 naive and CD4 memory, two plates were used for CD8 naive, and one plate was used for CD8 memory. The study deeply sequenced blood TCR repertoires of about 5 healthy adults to estimate repertoire size and the extent of clonotype sharing between individuals. To increase sequencing depth and limit assay-specific biases, different laboratories used diverse techniques to prepare libraries and sequence TCR repertoires. Between about 0.9 and 9 billion PBMCs per donor were obtained by leukapheresis.

At the junction V is shortened by 3 bases and J by 5 bases, with 13 bases in between. CDR1 KGHSH and CDR2 LQKENI were looked up in the germline V gene. The CDR3, from cysteine to phenylalanine, totals 14 residues. The CDR3 DNA has 42 bases and is translated from base 1. Comment on this clone: Its antigen is unknown. One base away there is no much larger clone; base qualities are not given.

Overall results and qualifications from the work: When a handful of donors were compared, the shared fraction of clonotypes was around 4.6% for naive CD4, around 3.6% for naive CD8, 2% to 2.5% for memory CD4, and about 0.36% for memory CD8. Based on pairwise subsampling, the degree of clonotype sharing among donors was expected to be affected by sequencing depth. Incomplete sequencing was indicated by rarefaction of sorted-subset datasets, despite the large sequencing depth. Only blood was sampled, and tissue TCR repertoires likely differ from those in blood. Higher generation probabilities were observed for clonotypes shared by all four sorted-subset donors than for non-shared clonotypes. Because the study included only a small number of donors, the genetic and exposure-history diversity represented was limited. Naive subsets generally had larger estimated clonotype richness than memory subsets did.

Donors were healthy HIV-negative adults with no recently reported acute infections or vaccinations. Every donor was a Caucasian adult residing in Nashville, Tennessee, USA. CD8 memory samples were composed of magnetically selected CD45RO+ cells combined with CCR7-negative CD45RA+ effector memory (TemRA) cells. After blood collection by leukapheresis, PBMCs were isolated using Ficoll-Histopaque density gradient centrifugation and then cryopreserved in the vapor phase of liquid nitrogen. Analytical flow cytometry was used to check the purity and quantity of every magnetically sorted T cell population. From each sorted fraction, genomic DNA was isolated and quantified by UV absorbance on a Nanodrop 2000c. TCR CDR3 regions were amplified from genomic DNA by multiplex PCR using the deep immunoSEQ assay. Extracted genomic DNA from each cell subset was distributed evenly across all wells of several immunoSEQ 96-well plates, and each plate was treated as a replicate. For sorted subsets, around 0.2 ug genomic DNA, equal to some 28,000 T cell genomes, was loaded into each replicate PCR. Purified libraries were quantified with a Qubit 3.0 fluorometer, sized on a Bioanalyzer 2100, and re-quantified with the KAPA Library Quantification kit. Each immunoSEQ 96-well plate was sequenced on its own single-read 150-cycle Illumina NextSeq 550 flow cell. As for how the authors treated the data: Because only junctional sequences without quality scores were contained in the immunoSEQ output, filtering matching that applied to full-length reads could not be performed. To assign V/J genes and CDR3, sequences were annotated using PyIR, a Python wrapper for IgBLAST v1.9, with IMGT germline references. Any read was removed if the V/J assignment was weak (E-value above 1e-6), the CDR3 was missing, or the read contained stop codons, out-of-frame junctions, or ambiguous translated residues. V3J clonotypes were defined as sequences sharing the same inferred V gene, J gene, and CDR3 amino acid sequence. The percentage overlap between two repertoires was calculated by dividing the number of shared unique clonotypes by the size of the smaller repertoire. Richness of each repertoire was evaluated using RTK rarefaction, the Chao1 estimator, and Recon v2.1 estimates of unobserved clonotypes. For all TCRbeta clonotypes obtained by the gDNA method from several donors, generation probabilities were computed with OLGA. Not all clones reach the TCRdb copy of this immuneACCESS table, which keeps in-frame sequences only. Checked studies attribute under half of the gap to unresolved V genes and leave the rest unexplained. V, J and clone size were drawn from that table, and D and trimming were deduced from the DNA. Across this sample there are a few hundred thousand clones, with around 90% seen only once. Together, the top ten hold 15% to 20% of the sample.

The rearrangement combines TRBV18 with TRBJ1-1, with TRBD1 perhaps the D gene, on 6 matching bases. What was sequenced was memory CD8+ T cells sorted from blood. Reading the label with the study, this specimen's cell subset or site is: CD45RO+ cells pooled with CCR7-negative TemRA cells. This sequence was found in a man between 18 and 29 years old in good health. The sequenced DNA is TGTGCCAGCTCACCCAAACAGGGCGGGACTGAAGCTTTCTTT. This codes for CASSPKQGGTEAFF. Extended through the reference TRBV18 and TRBJ1-1 proteins, this CDR3 yields the full variable domain: NAGVMQNPRHLVRRRGQEARLRCSPMKGHSHVYWYRQLPEEGLKFMVYLQKENIIDESGMPKERFSAEFPKEGPSILRIQQVVRGDSAAYFCASSPKQGGTEAFFGQGTRLTVV.